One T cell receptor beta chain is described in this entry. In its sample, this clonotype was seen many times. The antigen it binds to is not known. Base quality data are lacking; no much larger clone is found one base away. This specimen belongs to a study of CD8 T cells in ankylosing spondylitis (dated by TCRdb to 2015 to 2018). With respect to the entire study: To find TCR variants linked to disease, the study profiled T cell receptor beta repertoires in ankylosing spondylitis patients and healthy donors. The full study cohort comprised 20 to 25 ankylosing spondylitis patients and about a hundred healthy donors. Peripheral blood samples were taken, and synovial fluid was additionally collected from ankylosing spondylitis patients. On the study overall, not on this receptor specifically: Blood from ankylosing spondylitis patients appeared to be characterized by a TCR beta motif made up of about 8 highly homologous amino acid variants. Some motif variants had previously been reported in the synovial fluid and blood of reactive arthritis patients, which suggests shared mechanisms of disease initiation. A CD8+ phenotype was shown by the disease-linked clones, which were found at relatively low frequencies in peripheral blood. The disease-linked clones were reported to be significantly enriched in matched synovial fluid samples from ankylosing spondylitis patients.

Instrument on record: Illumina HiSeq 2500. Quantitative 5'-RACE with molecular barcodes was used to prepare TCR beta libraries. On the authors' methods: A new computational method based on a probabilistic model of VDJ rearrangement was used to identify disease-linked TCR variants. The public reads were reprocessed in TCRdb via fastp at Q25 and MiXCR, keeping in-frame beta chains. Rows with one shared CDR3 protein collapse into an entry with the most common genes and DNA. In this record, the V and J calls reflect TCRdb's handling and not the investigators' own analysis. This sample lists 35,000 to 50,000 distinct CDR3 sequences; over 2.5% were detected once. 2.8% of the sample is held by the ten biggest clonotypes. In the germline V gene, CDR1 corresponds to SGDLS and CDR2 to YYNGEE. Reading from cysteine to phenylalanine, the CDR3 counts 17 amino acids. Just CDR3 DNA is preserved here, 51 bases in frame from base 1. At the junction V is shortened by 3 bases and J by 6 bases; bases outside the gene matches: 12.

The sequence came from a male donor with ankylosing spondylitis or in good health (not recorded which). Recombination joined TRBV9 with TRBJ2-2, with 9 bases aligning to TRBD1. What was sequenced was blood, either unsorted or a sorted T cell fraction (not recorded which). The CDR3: CASSAHEGQGLAGELFF. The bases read TGTGCCAGCAGCGCCCACGAGGGACAGGGCTTAGCCGGGGAGCTGTTTTTT.